The 21 T cell receptor beta chains below were found in one sample sequenced in a study of shared clonotypes between healthy human individuals. Sequencing was performed with immunoSEQ multiplex PCR; in TCRdb, only in-frame clones are kept and a portion is missing. Of almost 750,000 clones in the sample, approximately 77% are singletons; the top ten hold under 2%. Sequencing used memory CD4+ T cells sorted from blood. As to subset: CD45RA-negative fraction. These receptors all stem from a woman aged 25-40 years in good health.

V gene TRBV30 combines with J gene TRBJ1-4; weak D call: TRBD1 (5 bases). The germline V gene encodes CDR1 GTSNPN and CDR2 SVGIG (reference sequence). Trimming cost V 1 base and J 7 bases, with 19 bases left between them. CDR3 length: 16 residues. CDR3 bases: TGTGCCTGGAGTGCAGACCGGACCGGGGGTGGTGAAAAACTGTTTTTT. This sequence encodes CAWSADRTGGGEKLFF.

The V gene is TRBV15, the J gene TRBJ2-3; D is ambiguous. The CDR3 covers 13 residues. Germline CDR1 and CDR2: LNHNV and YYDKDF (reference sequence). Trimming removed 4 bases from V and 3 bases from J, with 8 bases in between. The CDR3 nucleotides are TGTGCCACCAGCAAAGAAAGGACAGATACGCAGTATTTT. Translation: CATSKERTDTQYF.

V and J are TRBV6-5 and TRBJ1-6, with D perhaps TRBD1 (5 bases). The CDR3 loop spans 14 amino acids. CDR1 and CDR2 from the germline V gene are MNHEY and SVGAGI. The V gene lost 8 bases and the J gene lost 6 bases, with 14 bases spanning the gap. CDR3 sequence reads: CASSMGQINSPLHF. CDR3 bases: TGTGCCAGCTCGATGGGGCAGATTAATTCACCCCTCCACTTT.

The rearrangement joins TRBV18 to TRBJ1-4; 9 bases fit TRBD1. Germline V CDR1 and CDR2: KGHSH, LQKENI. Trimming at V came to 3 bases and at J to 2 bases, leaving 7 bases not matched to a gene. The CDR3 runs 17 residues. The CDR3 DNA follows: TGTGCCAGCTCACCGGAGGGGACAGGGTTCACTAATGAAAAACTGTTTTTT. The encoded protein is CASSPEGTGFTNEKLFF.

The gene calls are TRBV13 and TRBJ2-2, with D possibly TRBD2 on 6 matching bases. The V end was cut by 3 bases, the J end by 5 bases, with 13 bases between. Germline loops: CDR1 PRHDT, CDR2 FYEKMQ (reference sequence). The CDR3 loop spans 15 amino acids. CDR3 sequence (DNA): TGTGCCAGCAGCTTGGGGGGACGGATAACCGGGGAGCTGTTTTTT. Residues: CASSLGGRITGELFF.

The V gene is TRBV5-1, the J gene TRBJ1-1; no firm D call. The germline V gene has CDR1 SGHRS and CDR2 YFSETQ. V lost 5 bases to trimming and J lost 1 base, with 12 bases between them. The CDR3 sequence is 14 residues long. CDR3 amino acids: CASSSAAGNTEAFF. In DNA form, the CDR3 reads TGCGCCAGCAGTTCGGCGGCCGGGAACACTGAAGCTTTCTTT.

This clone was recorded a few times. V is TRBV25-1 and J is TRBJ2-6; unclear D gene. Germline assignment: CDR1 MGHDK and CDR2 SYGVNS. V lost 2 bases and J 0 bases, leaving 5 bases between the germline ends. The CDR3 has 15 amino acids. CDR3 amino acids: CASSEESSGANVLTF. Written as DNA, the CDR3 is TGTGCCAGCAGTGAAGAGAGCTCTGGGGCCAACGTCCTGACTTTC.

This sequence joins TRBV5-1 and TRBJ2-7; no definite D call. The CDR3 length is 12 residues. Trimming cost V 0 bases and J 7 bases, with 8 bases left between them. CDR1 and CDR2 from the germline V gene are SGHRS and YFSETQ. The CDR3 DNA is TGCGCCAGCAGCTTGGGGGAAGGGGAGCAGTACTTC. Protein product: CASSLGEGEQYF. Based on the CDR3 plus reference TRBV5-1 and TRBJ2-7, the full variable domain is KAGVTQTPRYLIKTRGQQVTLSCSPISGHRSVSWYQQTPGQGLQFLFEYFSETQRNKGNFPGRFSGRQFSNSRSEMNVSTLELGDSALYLCASSLGEGEQYFGPGTRLTVT.

The V gene is TRBV2, the J gene TRBJ2-3; 7 bases match TRBD2. V shed 5 bases and J 0 bases; nucleotides not matched to a gene: 2. The CDR3 covers 14 residues. Germline values: CDR1 SNHLY, CDR2 FYNNEI. The CDR3 loop reads CASSSGMSTDTQYF. The CDR3 DNA sequence: TGTGCCAGCAGTAGCGGGATGAGCACAGATACGCAGTATTTT.

This chain uses TRBV5-4 with TRBJ2-3; 14 nucleotides agree with TRBD2. Germline V gene data show CDR1 as SGHNT and CDR2 as YYREEE (reference sequence). After removal of 4 bases from V and 3 bases from J, the junction contained 4 bases not matched to a gene. The CDR3 has 16 residues. The CDR3 is CASSQGLAGVTDTQYF. As DNA, the CDR3 is TGTGCCAGCAGCCAGGGACTAGCGGGAGTGACAGATACGCAGTATTTT.

The V call is TRBV5-1, the J call TRBJ2-4; TRBD1 might be the D (6 bases). The germline V gene has CDR1 SGHRS and CDR2 YFSETQ. Trimming took 3 bases from V and 3 from J, leaving 13 bases between them. CDR3 length: 15 residues. CDR3 bases: TGCGCCAGCAGCTCCACTAAAGGGGGCAAAAACATTCAGTACTTC. This encodes CASSSTKGGKNIQYF. The full variable domain, in which reference TRBV5-1 and TRBJ2-4 provide the parts outside the CDR3, is KAGVTQTPRYLIKTRGQQVTLSCSPISGHRSVSWYQQTPGQGLQFLFEYFSETQRNKGNFPGRFSGRQFSNSRSEMNVSTLELGDSALYLCASSSTKGGKNIQYFGAGTRLSVL.

DNA of the CDR3: TGCGCCAGCAGCCAAGAAGGTTCTCGGTCCGGGGAGCTGTTTTTT. Translated: CASSQEGSRSGELFF. The J gene is TRBJ2-2, the V gene TRBV4-1; D call uncertain. The V and J ends lost 0 bases and 6 bases respectively, with 11 bases between them. Germline V gives CDR1 MGHRA, CDR2 YSYEKL. There are 15 residues in the CDR3.

V usage is TRBV28 and J usage is TRBJ2-1, with TRBD2 identical over 10 bases. Losses at the gene ends were 8 bases for V and 7 bases for J; bases not matched to a gene: 8. The germline V gene has CDR1 MDHEN and CDR2 SYDVKM. The length of the CDR3 is 14 residues. This chain's CDR3 is CASHTSGTGNEQFF. The CDR3 nucleotides read TGTGCCAGCCACACTAGCGGGACTGGTAATGAGCAGTTCTTC.

The chain employs TRBV28 and TRBJ2-7, with D tentatively TRBD1 (6 bases). Germline V gene data show CDR1 as MDHEN and CDR2 as SYDVKM. This CDR3 has 13 amino acids. Deletions cut 7 bases from V and 3 bases from J, with 13 bases between. The CDR3 region is CASKRGDNYEQYF. CDR3 DNA sequence: TGTGCCAGCAAACGAGGGGACAACTACGAGCAGTACTTC.

The V gene is TRBV11-1, the J gene TRBJ2-7; 12 nucleotides agree with TRBD2. Trimming took 5 bases from V and 6 from J; bases not matched to a gene: 5. Germline V gene sequence: CDR1 SGHAT, CDR2 FQDESV (reference sequence). This CDR3 has 14 residues. CDR3 protein: CASSRLAGGLEQYF. The CDR3 bases are TGTGCCAGCAGCCGGCTAGCGGGAGGGCTCGAGCAGTACTTC.

This clone was recorded only once. This chain's CDR3 is CASSLHQGYGYTF. DNA of the CDR3: TGTGCCAGCAGTTTACACCAGGGGTATGGCTACACCTTC. This sequence joins TRBV27 and TRBJ1-2; possibly TRBD1 for D (6 bases). Germline-derived CDR1 and CDR2 are MNHEY and SMNVEV (reference sequence). There are 13 residues in the CDR3. Trimming removed 2 bases at V and 5 bases at J, with 9 bases between.

This clone was seen just once. V gene TRBV4-1 combines with J gene TRBJ2-5, with 10 bases aligning to TRBD2. V lost 6 bases, J lost 0 bases, and 7 bases stayed unmatched. This CDR3 is built from 16 residues. CDR1 is MGHRA and CDR2 is YSYEKL in the germline V gene. This CDR3 is CASRLRLAGNQETQYF. DNA of the CDR3: TGCGCCAGCAGATTGCGACTAGCGGGCAACCAAGAGACCCAGTACTTC.

Note on this clone: Other DNA sequences from this sample encode an identical CDR3 as well. The rearrangement joins TRBV29-1 to TRBJ2-1, with a possible D match to TRBD2 (7 bases). This CDR3 spans 13 amino acids. Germline V gene sequence: CDR1 SQVTM, CDR2 ANQGSEA. V was shortened by 4 bases and J by 6 bases, with 13 bases between the two germline ends. The CDR3 DNA reads TGCAGCGTTGGGGGGGGCAGGGGCAATGAGCAGTTCTTC. Its translation: CSVGGGRGNEQFF.

The chain combines TRBV19 with TRBJ1-2, with D possibly being TRBD1 (5 bases). V lost 1 base to trimming and J lost 7 bases, with 7 bases between them. The V gene's germline CDR1 is LNHDA and CDR2 SQIVND (reference sequence). The CDR3 loop spans 12 amino acids. The CDR3 sequence: CASSIARVGYTF. CDR3 in DNA: TGTGCCAGTAGTATAGCCAGGGTTGGCTACACCTTC. The variable domain in full, completed from reference TRBV19 and TRBJ1-2, reads DGGITQSPKYLFRKEGQNVTLSCEQNLNHDAMYWYRQDPGQGLRLIYYSQIVNDFQKGDIAEGYSVSREKKESFPLTVTSAQKNPTAFYLCASSIARVGYTFGSGTRLTVV.

This chain uses TRBV6-5 with TRBJ1-4, with D unclear. CDR1 and CDR2 from the germline V gene are MNHEY and SVGAGI. The CDR3 sequence is 14 residues long. The germline V and J ends were trimmed by 7 bases and 7 bases, with 16 bases remaining between them. As DNA, the CDR3 is TGTGCCAGCAAAAGTGGGGAGGACGGTGAAAAACTGTTTTTT. Amino acid sequence: CASKSGEDGEKLFF.

The rearrangement links TRBV5-1 to TRBJ2-7; D is possibly TRBD2 (7 bases). CDR1 is SGHRS and CDR2 is YFSETQ in the germline V gene. V dropped 3 bases and J dropped 2 bases, with 15 bases sitting between them. The CDR3 contains 15 residues. The CDR3 sequence: CASSSRTAGTYEQYF. CDR3 nucleotides: TGCGCCAGCAGCTCACGGACAGCGGGGACCTACGAGCAGTACTTC. Based on the CDR3 plus reference TRBV5-1 and TRBJ2-7, the full variable domain is KAGVTQTPRYLIKTRGQQVTLSCSPISGHRSVSWYQQTPGQGLQFLFEYFSETQRNKGNFPGRFSGRQFSNSRSEMNVSTLELGDSALYLCASSSRTAGTYEQYFGPGTRLTVT.